The 12 T cell receptor beta chains below come from one sample, sequenced in a study of CD8 T cells in Susac syndrome. An amount of RNA that ranged from about 0.45 to 1 ug was reverse transcribed with random hexamers. TCRdb analysed the immunoSEQ multiplex PCR reads with MiXCR anew, one entry per CDR3 protein. The table shows 400,000 or so distinct CDR3 sequences, with 85% to 90% occurring only once. Sequencing was performed on CD8+ T cells from PBMCs. These receptors were collected from a human donor with multiple sclerosis.

The chain uses TRBV27 and TRBJ2-7; D is undetermined. Germline V CDR1 and CDR2: MNHEY, SMNVEV (reference sequence). CDR3 length: 13 amino acids. The germline V and J ends were trimmed by 8 bases and 4 bases, with 15 bases remaining between them. The CDR3 bases are TGTGCCAGCTCTAGTTACTTCGGATACGAGCAGTACTTC. Translation: CASSSYFGYEQYF.

This sequence joins TRBV5-5 and TRBJ1-1; D not resolved. CDR3 size: 16 residues. The V end was cut by 4 bases, the J end by 0 bases, with 16 bases between. Per the germline V gene, CDR1 is SGHKS and CDR2 is YYEKEE (reference sequence). This CDR3 reads CASSPAPARVNTEAFF. DNA for the CDR3: TGTGCCAGCAGCCCCGCCCCCGCGCGGGTGAACACTGAAGCTTTCTTT. Combining the CDR3 with reference TRBV5-5 and TRBJ1-1 gives the whole variable domain DAGVTQSPTHLIKTRGQQVTLRCSPISGHKSVSWYQQVLGQGPQFIFQYYEKEERGRGNFPDRFSARQFPNYSSELNVNALLLGDSALYLCASSPAPARVNTEAFFGQGTRLTVV.

The rearrangement uses TRBV30 and TRBJ2-1, with D perhaps TRBD2 (5 bases). The CDR3 has 16 residues. Germline assignment: CDR1 GTSNPN and CDR2 SVGIG (reference sequence). The germline V and J ends were trimmed by 0 bases and 2 bases, with 14 bases remaining between them. The CDR3 DNA follows: TGTGCCTGGAGTGTACTCGGGGAGACCACCTACAATGAGCAGTTCTTC. Protein sequence: CAWSVLGETTYNEQFF.

The chain carries TRBV20-1 and TRBJ1-5; possible D gene TRBD1, 5 bases. Germline V lookup: CDR1 DFQATT, CDR2 SNEGSKA (reference sequence). The V gene lost 0 bases and the J gene lost 0 bases, with 15 bases spanning the gap. The CDR3 runs to 17 residues. CDR3 region: CSARDFWGDNSNQPQHF. CDR3 bases: TGCAGTGCTAGAGATTTTTGGGGCGATAATAGCAATCAGCCCCAGCATTTT.

This sequence joins TRBV12-5 and TRBJ2-3; D call uncertain. Germline values: CDR1 LGHNT, CDR2 FRNRAP. Trimming left V 0 bases short and J 0 bases short, with 10 bases between. The length of the CDR3 is 16 residues. The CDR3 DNA follows: TGTGCTAGTGGTTTGGTCGATACCGCTAGCACAGATACGCAGTATTTT. Amino acids: CASGLVDTASTDTQYF.

J is TRBJ2-3 and V is TRBV2; D ambiguous. Trimming pared 4 bases from V and 8 bases from J, leaving 19 bases between. Germline CDR1 SNHLY, CDR2 FYNNEI. The CDR3 has 15 residues. The CDR3 nucleotides read TGTGCCAGCAGTGGGGCCGAGAGAACGGCAACTACGCAGTATTTT. Protein sequence: CASSGAERTATTQYF.

CDR3 sequence: CASRAAGDTEAFF. The CDR3 bases are TGCGCCAGCAGGGCCGCCGGGGACACTGAAGCTTTCTTT. The chain joins TRBV5-1 to TRBJ1-1; D unclear. CDR3 length: 13 amino acids. V lost 5 bases to trimming and J lost 3 bases, with 11 bases between them. Germline CDR1 reads SGHRS; CDR2 reads YFSETQ.

The chain has TRBV7-6 and TRBJ2-2, with TRBD2 matching over 9 bases. V lost 5 bases, J lost 3 bases, and 10 bases stayed unmatched. Germline-derived CDR1 and CDR2 are SGHVS and FNYEAQ. The CDR3 consists of 17 residues. The CDR3 DNA sequence: TGTGCCAGCAGCGCCTTTGGCGGGGGGGGATACACCGGGGAGCTGTTTTTT. Protein product: CASSAFGGGGYTGELFF.

This clonotype appeared a single time. The chain joins TRBV5-5 to TRBJ1-1; 7 bases line up with TRBD1. The V gene end was trimmed by 4 bases and the J gene end by 5 bases; junction bases not matched to a gene: 8. The CDR3 totals 14 residues. The germline V gene encodes CDR1 SGHKS and CDR2 YYEKEE (reference sequence). For the CDR3, the DNA is TGTGCCAGCAGCCCGTGGACAGGAGAGACTGAAGCTTTCTTT. This translates into CASSPWTGETEAFF.

The genes are TRBV2 and TRBJ1-1; TRBD1 agrees at 9 bases. V was pared by 7 bases and J by 3 bases, with 6 bases of the junction left unmatched. The CDR3 contains 14 residues. Germline values: CDR1 SNHLY, CDR2 FYNNEI. The CDR3 nucleotides read TGTGCCAGCACCCCTGGGACAGGGCACACTGAAGCTTTCTTT. Translating it yields CASTPGTGHTEAFF.

The rearrangement links TRBV7-2 to TRBJ1-1; possible D gene TRBD1, 6 bases. The CDR3 is 14 amino acids. Germline CDR1 SGHTA, CDR2 FQGNSA. V dropped 5 bases and J dropped 4 bases, with 14 bases sitting between them. CDR3 sequence (DNA): TGTGCCAGCAGCCTATCTCCGGGGGCCACTGAAGCTTTCTTT. It yields the protein CASSLSPGATEAFF.

In its sample, this clonotype was seen once. The V gene is TRBV14, the J gene TRBJ1-2; D unresolved. This CDR3 contains 18 residues. V dropped 1 base and J dropped 2 bases, with 20 bases sitting between them. The germline V gene encodes CDR1 SGHDN and CDR2 FVKESK. The CDR3 DNA reads TGTGCCAGCAGCCAAGGGAGTCGTGGTGCCCATTTGAACTATGGCTACACCTTC. Protein product: CASSQGSRGAHLNYGYTF.